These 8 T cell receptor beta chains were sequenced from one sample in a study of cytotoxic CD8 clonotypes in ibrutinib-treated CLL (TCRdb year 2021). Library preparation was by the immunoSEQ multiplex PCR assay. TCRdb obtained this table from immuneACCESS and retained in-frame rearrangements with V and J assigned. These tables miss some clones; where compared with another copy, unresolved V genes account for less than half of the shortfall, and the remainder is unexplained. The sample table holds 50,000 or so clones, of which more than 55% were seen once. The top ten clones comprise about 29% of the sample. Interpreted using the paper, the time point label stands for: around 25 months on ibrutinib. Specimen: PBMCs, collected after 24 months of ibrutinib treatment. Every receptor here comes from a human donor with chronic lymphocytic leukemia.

The CDR3 region has the DNA TGTGCCAGCAGTTTTCCGGGGACAGGGGCCCCGAGCACTGAAGCTTTCTTT. As protein: CASSFPGTGAPSTEAFF. The chain carries TRBV2 and TRBJ1-1; 10 nucleotides align to TRBD1. CDR3 size: 17 residues. The junction had 13 bases not matched to a gene; V was cut back by 5 bases and J by 4 bases. CDR1 SNHLY and CDR2 FYNNEI come from the germline V gene.

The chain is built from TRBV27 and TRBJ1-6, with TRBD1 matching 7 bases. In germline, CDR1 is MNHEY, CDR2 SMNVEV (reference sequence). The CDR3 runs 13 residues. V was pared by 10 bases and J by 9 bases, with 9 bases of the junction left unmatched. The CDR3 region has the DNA TGTGCCACTACAGGGGATGGTAGTTCACCCCTCCACTTT. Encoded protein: CATTGDGSSPLHF.

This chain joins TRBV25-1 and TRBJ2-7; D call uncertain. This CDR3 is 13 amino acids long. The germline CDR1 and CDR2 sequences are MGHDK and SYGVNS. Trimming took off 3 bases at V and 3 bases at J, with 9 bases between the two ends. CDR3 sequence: CASSDSGYYEQYF. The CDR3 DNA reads TGTGCCAGCAGTGATTCTGGGTACTACGAGCAGTACTTC.

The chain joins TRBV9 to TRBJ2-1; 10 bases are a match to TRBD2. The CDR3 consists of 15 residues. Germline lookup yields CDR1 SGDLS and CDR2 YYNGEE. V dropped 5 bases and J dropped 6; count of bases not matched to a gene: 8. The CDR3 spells CASRVGLADANEQFF. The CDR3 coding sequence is TGTGCCAGCAGGGTTGGACTAGCGGATGCCAATGAGCAGTTCTTC. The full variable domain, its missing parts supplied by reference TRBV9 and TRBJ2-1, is DSGVTQTPKHLITATGQRVTLRCSPRSGDLSVYWYQQSLDQGLQFLIQYYNGEERAKGNILERFSAQQFPDLHSELNLSSLELGDSALYFCASRVGLADANEQFFGPGTRLTVL.

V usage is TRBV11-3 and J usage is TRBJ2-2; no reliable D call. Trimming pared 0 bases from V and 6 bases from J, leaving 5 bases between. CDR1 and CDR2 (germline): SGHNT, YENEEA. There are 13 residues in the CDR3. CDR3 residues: CASSLDRAGELFF. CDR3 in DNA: TGTGCCAGCAGCTTAGACCGGGCCGGGGAGCTGTTTTTT.

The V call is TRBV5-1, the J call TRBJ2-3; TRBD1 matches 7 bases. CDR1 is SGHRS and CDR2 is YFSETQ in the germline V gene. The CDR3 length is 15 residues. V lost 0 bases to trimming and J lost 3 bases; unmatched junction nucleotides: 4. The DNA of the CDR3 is TGCGCCAGCAGCTTGGTACCCAGGGGGACAGATACGCAGTATTTT. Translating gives CASSLVPRGTDTQYF.

The CDR3 here is CASSLGLGGIYEQYF. The DNA of the CDR3 is TGTGCCAGCAGCTTAGGATTAGGCGGGATCTACGAGCAGTACTTC. The chain carries TRBV7-9 and TRBJ2-7; weak D call: TRBD2 (6 bases). CDR1 is SEHNR and CDR2 is FQNEAQ in the germline V gene (reference sequence). Trimming removed 1 base at V and 3 bases at J, with 13 bases between. The CDR3 totals 15 residues.

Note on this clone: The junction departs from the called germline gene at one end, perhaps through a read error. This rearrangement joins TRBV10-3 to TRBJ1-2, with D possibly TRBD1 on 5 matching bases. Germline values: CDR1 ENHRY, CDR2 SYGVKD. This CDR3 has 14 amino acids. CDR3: CASSIRQKEDGYTF. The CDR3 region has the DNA TGTGCCAGCAGTATCCGACAGAAGGAAGACGGCTACACCTTC.